The 19 T cell receptor beta chains presented below share a single source sample, sequenced in a study of beta chain features in type 1 diabetes. Whole-study findings and limits: Moderate but significant shortening of TCRB CDR3s was recorded in all four CD4+ subsets from Type 1 diabetes patients.

Of the isolated RNA, all was reverse transcribed, and so the sequenced material was expressed TCRB transcripts. Libraries were prepared by immunoSEQ multiplex PCR; TCRdb keeps only in-frame clonotypes and omits some of them. The data show under 300,000 clones, with approximately 15% seen just once and around 0.019% held by the top ten. Antigens of these TCRs are unknown. Specimen: naive CD4+ T cells from blood. The source of these receptors is a man aged 25 to 40 with type 1 diabetes.

The sample holds a few counts of this clone. This chain uses TRBV11-3 with TRBJ1-6; D uncertain. The CDR3 spans 15 residues. Germline V CDR1 and CDR2: SGHNT, YENEEA. Trimming took 1 base from V and 7 from J, leaving 11 bases between them. The CDR3 coding sequence is TGTGCCAGCAGCTTAGTGCGGGGATCGAATTCACCCCTCCACTTT. This gives the protein CASSLVRGSNSPLHF. Based on the CDR3 plus reference TRBV11-3 and TRBJ1-6, the full variable domain is EAGVVQSPRYKIIEKKQPVAFWCNPISGHNTLYWYLQNLGQGPELLIRYENEEAVDDSQLPKDRFSAERLKGVDSTLKIQPAELGDSAVYLCASSLVRGSNSPLHFGNGTRLTVT.

The V gene is TRBV13, the J gene TRBJ1-2, with 7 nucleotides matching TRBD1. Germline values: CDR1 PRHDT, CDR2 FYEKMQ (reference sequence). V trimming: 6 bases; J trimming: 4 bases; junction bases outside the gene matches: 11. This CDR3 region has 15 residues. The CDR3 is CASRATGRGIYGYTF. The CDR3 bases are TGTGCCAGCAGGGCGACAGGGAGAGGTATCTATGGCTACACCTTC. The variable domain in full, with the rest retrieved from reference TRBV13 and TRBJ1-2, is AAGVIQSPRHLIKEKRETATLKCYPIPRHDTVYWYQQGPGQDPQFLISFYEKMQSDKGSIPDRFSAQQFSDYHSELNMSSLELGDSALYFCASRATGRGIYGYTFGSGTRLTVV.

CDR3 residues: CASSSGVDNEQYF. The CDR3 nucleotides read TGCGCCAGCAGCTCGGGGGTGGATAACGAGCAGTACTTC. This chain joins TRBV5-1 and TRBJ2-7, with TRBD2 as a possible D gene (6 bases). The CDR3 consists of 13 residues. Germline V gene data show CDR1 as SGHRS and CDR2 as YFSETQ. With 3 bases removed from V and 5 bases from J, the gap between germline ends came to 12 bases.

Comment on this clone: The same CDR3 arises from other DNA sequences in this sample as well. J is TRBJ2-7 and V is TRBV5-1; no firm D call. The germline gives CDR1 SGHRS, CDR2 YFSETQ. This CDR3 region has 12 residues. V lost 1 base and J 1 base, leaving 3 bases between the germline ends. CDR3 bases: TGCGCCAGCAGCTTGCCATCCTACGAGCAGTACTTC. Its translation: CASSLPSYEQYF. The entire variable domain, with the rest obtained from reference TRBV5-1 and TRBJ2-7, is as follows: KAGVTQTPRYLIKTRGQQVTLSCSPISGHRSVSWYQQTPGQGLQFLFEYFSETQRNKGNFPGRFSGRQFSNSRSEMNVSTLELGDSALYLCASSLPSYEQYFGPGTRLTVT.

This clone was seen more than once but under ten times. The genes are TRBV7-9 and TRBJ2-1, with 7 bases aligning to TRBD1. The CDR3 contains 15 residues. V was pared by 8 bases and J by 7 bases, with 14 bases of the junction left unmatched. CDR1 SEHNR and CDR2 FQNEAQ come from the germline V gene (reference sequence). CDR3 in amino acids: CASFAEGQTGNEQFF. CDR3 nucleotides: TGTGCCAGCTTCGCCGAGGGACAGACAGGAAATGAGCAGTTCTTC.

The chain couples TRBV6-1 to TRBJ2-1; TRBD2 matches at 12 bases. CDR1 and CDR2 from the germline V gene are MNHNS and SASEGT. Trimming cost V 9 bases and J 7 bases; bases outside gene matches: 10. The CDR3 runs 15 residues. This chain's CDR3 is CASLLAGGPLNEQFF. In DNA, the CDR3 is TGTGCCAGTCTTCTAGCGGGGGGGCCATTGAATGAGCAGTTCTTC.

The chain joins TRBV11-2 to TRBJ2-1, with unresolved D. The germline V gene encodes CDR1 SGHAT and CDR2 FQNNGV. V lost 5 bases and J 6 bases, leaving 17 bases between the germline ends. CDR3 length equals 15 residues. CDR3 nucleotides: TGTGCCAGCAGCAACCCCGATAACTCAGGCAATGAGCAGTTCTTC. Translation: CASSNPDNSGNEQFF.

The chain recombines TRBV10-3 with TRBJ2-6; 7 bases agree with TRBD1. The V gene's germline CDR1 is ENHRY and CDR2 SYGVKD. The CDR3 is 18 amino acids. Unmatched junction bases numbered 10, after V lost 5 bases and J lost 0 bases. CDR3 nucleotide sequence: TGTGCCATCAGTCCTCTACAGGGGTACTACTCTGGGGCCAACGTCCTGACTTTC. Translation gives CAISPLQGYYSGANVLTF.

The rearrangement joins TRBV5-1 to TRBJ1-5; D gene ambiguous. Germline V gene sequence: CDR1 SGHRS, CDR2 YFSETQ. This CDR3 has 13 residues. The V end lost 4 bases, the J end lost 7 bases, and 12 bases lay between the germline ends. In nucleotides, the CDR3 is TGCGCCAGCAGCGAGACGGGAGGACAGCCCCAGCATTTT. It is translated as CASSETGGQPQHF.

The sample holds a few counts of this clone. Other DNA sequences within the sample encode an identical CDR3. The chain links TRBV27 to TRBJ2-3; D perhaps matches TRBD1 (6 bases). The CDR3 totals 12 residues. The germline CDR1 and CDR2 sequences are MNHEY and SMNVEV (reference sequence). V lost 5 bases to trimming and J lost 5 bases, with 8 bases between them. Written as DNA, the CDR3 is TGTGCCAGCAGTCTCAGGGGAGATACGCAGTATTTT. Protein: CASSLRGDTQYF.

This clone was counted between two and nine times. The chain couples TRBV30 to TRBJ2-3; the D gene is possibly TRBD1 (5 bases). The length of the CDR3 is 13 residues. Germline assignment: CDR1 GTSNPN and CDR2 SVGIG (reference sequence). Trimming shortened V by 4 bases and J by 0 bases, and 8 bases separated the two germline ends. The CDR3 loop is CAWNTGSTDTQYF. In DNA, the CDR3 is TGTGCCTGGAATACAGGCAGCACAGATACGCAGTATTTT.

V is TRBV7-9 and J is TRBJ2-5; 8 positions match TRBD2. The germline V gene has CDR1 SEHNR and CDR2 FQNEAQ (reference sequence). Trimming took 1 base from V and 6 from J; bases not matched to a gene: 10. The CDR3 runs to 16 residues. CDR3: CASSLVLGTRSQTQYF. CDR3 nucleotides: TGTGCCAGCAGCTTAGTACTGGGGACTAGATCTCAGACCCAGTACTTC.

The chain combines TRBV7-9 with TRBJ1-5; 8 bases fit TRBD1. CDR1 and CDR2 (germline): SEHNR, FQNEAQ (reference sequence). This CDR3 spans 17 amino acids. V lost 5 bases and J lost 2; bases outside the gene matches: 11. This chain's CDR3 is CASSAQGTGSRNQPQHF. The CDR3 DNA sequence: TGTGCCAGCAGCGCCCAAGGGACAGGTAGTCGCAATCAGCCCCAGCATTTT.

This chain connects TRBV30 to TRBJ1-2; D gene uncertain. V lost 0 bases and J 8 bases, leaving 7 bases between the germline ends. Looked up from germline, CDR1 is GTSNPN and CDR2 is SVGIG (reference sequence). The CDR3 covers 11 residues. CDR3 sequence (DNA): TGTGCCTGGAGTGTATCGGGGGGCTACACCTTC. It encodes CAWSVSGGYTF.

CDR3 sequence reads: CAWSGQGENSPLHF. CDR3 in DNA: TGTGCCTGGAGCGGGCAGGGGGAGAATTCACCCCTCCACTTT. This sequence joins TRBV30 and TRBJ1-6, with 7 bases identical to TRBD1. CDR1 GTSNPN and CDR2 SVGIG come from the germline V gene (reference sequence). The CDR3 runs 14 residues. Losses at the gene ends were 3 bases for V and 7 bases for J; bases not matched to a gene: 6.

This clone has a handful of counts. This chain uses TRBV5-1 with TRBJ2-1, with D perhaps TRBD1 (5 bases). The CDR3 contains 13 residues. V dropped 0 bases and J dropped 8 bases, with 9 bases sitting between them. CDR1 and CDR2 from the germline V gene are SGHRS and YFSETQ. CDR3 region: CASSLDRIDEQFF. The CDR3 DNA reads TGCGCCAGCAGCTTGGACAGGATCGATGAGCAGTTCTTC. The full variable domain, with the rest looked up from reference TRBV5-1 and TRBJ2-1, is KAGVTQTPRYLIKTRGQQVTLSCSPISGHRSVSWYQQTPGQGLQFLFEYFSETQRNKGNFPGRFSGRQFSNSRSEMNVSTLELGDSALYLCASSLDRIDEQFFGPGTRLTVL.

J is TRBJ1-5 and V is TRBV7-4, with D uncertain. The V end lost 1 base, the J end lost 4 bases, and 17 bases lay between the germline ends. This CDR3 has 17 amino acids. Germline CDR1 reads SGHVT; CDR2 reads SQSDAQ. This CDR3 is CASSLELGGGSNQPQHF. In DNA, the CDR3 is TGTGCCAGCAGCTTAGAGCTGGGAGGTGGGTCAAATCAGCCCCAGCATTTT.

In its sample, this clone was seen a few times. The CDR3 sequence: CSGRTGSSYEQYF. The CDR3 DNA reads TGCAGCGGACGGACAGGGTCATCCTACGAGCAGTACTTC. This chain connects TRBV29-1 to TRBJ2-7; 8 bases match TRBD1. The CDR3 is 13 residues long. Germline-derived CDR1 and CDR2 are SQVTM and ANQGSEA. The V gene end was trimmed by 7 bases and the J gene end by 1 base; junction bases not matched to a gene: 6.

This chain connects TRBV5-4 to TRBJ2-7, with TRBD2 identical over 13 bases. Per germline, CDR1 SGHNT and CDR2 YYREEE (reference sequence). J was trimmed by 2 bases and V by 4 bases; bases with no gene match: 6. The CDR3 sequence is 16 residues long. CDR3 protein: CASSQSGLAGPYEQYF. CDR3 nucleotides: TGTGCCAGCAGCCAGTCGGGACTAGCGGGACCCTACGAGCAGTACTTC.